This T cell receptor beta chain appears in the sequencing data of a study of blood T cell repertoires in COVID-19. Study-wide background: Nucleic acid was either cDNA or gDNA, and it came from T cells, B-cell-depleted T cells, or PBMCs.

Germline-derived CDR1 and CDR2 are MNHEY and SVGAGI. The CDR3 runs 15 residues. The trim removed 0 bases at V and 8 bases at J, leaving 4 bases unmatched. The table came from immunoSEQ multiplex PCR; TCRdb's copy has only in-frame clones and leaves some out. The sample yields 150,000 to 180,000 clones, about 90% seen once. The sequence derives from a man in his fifties with acute or convalescent COVID-19. The sample was peripheral blood. This rearrangement joins TRBV6-5 to TRBJ2-3; 11 bases match TRBD1. This chain's CDR3 is CASSYSGQGAGTQYF. CDR3 nucleotides: TGTGCCAGCAGTTACTCAGGACAGGGGGCGGGTACGCAGTATTTT.